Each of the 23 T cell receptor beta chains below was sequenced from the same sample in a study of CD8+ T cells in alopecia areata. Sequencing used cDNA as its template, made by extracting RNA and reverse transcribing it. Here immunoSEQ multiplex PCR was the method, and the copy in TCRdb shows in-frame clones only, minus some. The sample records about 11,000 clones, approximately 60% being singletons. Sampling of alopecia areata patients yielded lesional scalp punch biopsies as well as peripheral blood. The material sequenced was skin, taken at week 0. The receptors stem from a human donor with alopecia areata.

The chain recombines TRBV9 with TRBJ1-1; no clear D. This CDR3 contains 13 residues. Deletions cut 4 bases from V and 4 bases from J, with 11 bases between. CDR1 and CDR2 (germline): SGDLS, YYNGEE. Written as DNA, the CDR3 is TGTGCCAGCAGCCTAAACCGGGGCACTGAAGCTTTCTTT. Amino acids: CASSLNRGTEAFF.

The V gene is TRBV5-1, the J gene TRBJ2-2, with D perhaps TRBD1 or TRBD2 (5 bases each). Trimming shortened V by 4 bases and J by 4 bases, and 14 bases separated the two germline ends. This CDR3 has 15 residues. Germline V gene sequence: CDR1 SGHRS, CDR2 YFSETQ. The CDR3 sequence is CASSRDPRATGELFF. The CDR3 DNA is TGCGCCAGCAGCCGGGACCCAAGGGCCACCGGGGAGCTGTTTTTT.

In DNA form, the CDR3 reads TGTGCCAGCAGCTCCCGGACTAGCGGGGGCTACAATGAGCAGTTCTTC. It translates to CASSSRTSGGYNEQFF. The rearrangement uses TRBV7-9 and TRBJ2-1, with 13 bases matching TRBD2. Germline values: CDR1 SEHNR, CDR2 FQNEAQ (reference sequence). The junction had 3 bases not matched to a gene; V was cut back by 4 bases and J by 3 bases. This CDR3 comprises 16 residues.

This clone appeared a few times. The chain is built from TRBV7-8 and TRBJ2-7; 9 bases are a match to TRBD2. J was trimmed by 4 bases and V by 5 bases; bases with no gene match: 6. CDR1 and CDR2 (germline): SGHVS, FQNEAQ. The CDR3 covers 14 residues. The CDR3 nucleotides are TGTGCCAGCAGCATAGGCGGGGGGGCATACGAGCAGTACTTC. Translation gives CASSIGGGAYEQYF.

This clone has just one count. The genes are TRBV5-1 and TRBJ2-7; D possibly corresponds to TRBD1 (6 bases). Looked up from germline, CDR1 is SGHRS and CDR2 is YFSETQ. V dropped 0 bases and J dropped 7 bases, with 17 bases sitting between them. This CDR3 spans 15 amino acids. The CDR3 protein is CASSLAQGNSGEQYF. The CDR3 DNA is TGCGCCAGCAGCTTGGCCCAGGGGAACTCGGGAGAGCAGTACTTC.

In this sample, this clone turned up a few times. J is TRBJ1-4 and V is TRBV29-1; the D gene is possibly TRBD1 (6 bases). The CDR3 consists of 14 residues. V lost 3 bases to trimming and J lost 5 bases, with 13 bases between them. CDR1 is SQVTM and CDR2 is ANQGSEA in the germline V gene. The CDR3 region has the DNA TGCAGCGTTGAGGTGGGGGGCTACAATGAAAAACTGTTTTTT. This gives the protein CSVEVGGYNEKLFF.

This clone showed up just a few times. CDR3 protein: CASSARGSGGEKLFF. As DNA, the CDR3 is TGTGCCAGTAGTGCCCGGGGTTCTGGAGGTGAAAAACTGTTTTTT. The chain uses TRBV19 and TRBJ1-4; D gene unclear. CDR1 and CDR2 from the germline V gene are LNHDA and SQIVND (reference sequence). Trimming removed 5 bases at V and 7 bases at J, with 17 bases between. The CDR3 has 15 amino acids.

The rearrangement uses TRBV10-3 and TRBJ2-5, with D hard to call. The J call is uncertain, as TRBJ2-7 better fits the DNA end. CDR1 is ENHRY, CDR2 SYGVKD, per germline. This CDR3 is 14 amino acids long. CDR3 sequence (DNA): TGTGCCATCAGTGAGTCCGGATTCCCCTACGAGCAGTACTTC. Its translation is CAISESGFPYEQYF.

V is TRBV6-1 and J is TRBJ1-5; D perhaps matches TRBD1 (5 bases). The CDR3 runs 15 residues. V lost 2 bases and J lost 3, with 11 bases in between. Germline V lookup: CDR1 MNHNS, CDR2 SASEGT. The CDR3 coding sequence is TGTGCCAGCAGTGAAAGTGACAGATTCAATCAGCCCCAGCATTTT. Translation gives CASSESDRFNQPQHF.

The CDR3, as DNA: TGTGCCAGCAGTGTGTGGACAGGGGAGAGCTCCTACAATGAGCAGTTCTTC. As protein: CASSVWTGESSYNEQFF. This chain connects TRBV6-1 to TRBJ2-1, with 9 positions matching TRBD1. After removal of 4 bases from V and 0 bases from J, the junction contained 7 bases not matched to a gene. Germline CDR1 reads MNHNS; CDR2 reads SASEGT. The CDR3 loop spans 17 amino acids.

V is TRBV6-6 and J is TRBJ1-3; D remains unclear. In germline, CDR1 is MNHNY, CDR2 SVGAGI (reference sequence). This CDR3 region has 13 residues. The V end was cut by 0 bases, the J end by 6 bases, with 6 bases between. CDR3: CASSYSFKNTIYF. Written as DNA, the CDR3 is TGTGCCAGCAGTTACTCGTTTAAAAACACCATATATTTT.

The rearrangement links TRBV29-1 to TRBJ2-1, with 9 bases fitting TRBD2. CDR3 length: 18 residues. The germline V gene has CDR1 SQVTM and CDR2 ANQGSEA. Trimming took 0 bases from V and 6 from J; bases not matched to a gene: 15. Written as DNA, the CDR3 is TGCAGCGTTGAAGATATAGCGGGAGAGAGATTGGTGTTCAATGAGCAGTTCTTC. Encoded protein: CSVEDIAGERLVFNEQFF.

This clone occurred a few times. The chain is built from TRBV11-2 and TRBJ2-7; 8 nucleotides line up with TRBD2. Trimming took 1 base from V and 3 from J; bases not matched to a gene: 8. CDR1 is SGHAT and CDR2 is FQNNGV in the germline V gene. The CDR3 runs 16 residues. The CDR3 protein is CASSLGWRGAFYEQYF. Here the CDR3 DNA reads TGTGCCAGCAGCTTAGGGTGGCGGGGGGCATTCTACGAGCAGTACTTC. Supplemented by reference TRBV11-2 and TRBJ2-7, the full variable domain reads EAGVAQSPRYKIIEKRQSVAFWCNPISGHATLYWYQQILGQGPKLLIQFQNNGVVDDSQLPKDRFSAERLKGVDSTLKIQPAKLEDSAVYLCASSLGWRGAFYEQYFGPGTRLTVT.

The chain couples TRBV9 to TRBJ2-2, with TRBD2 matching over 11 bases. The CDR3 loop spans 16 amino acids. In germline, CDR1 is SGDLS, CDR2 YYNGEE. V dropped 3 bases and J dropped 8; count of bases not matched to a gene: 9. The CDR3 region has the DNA TGTGCCAGCAGCGGACGGACTAGCGGGTCAGGAGGGGAGCTGTTTTTT. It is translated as CASSGRTSGSGGELFF.

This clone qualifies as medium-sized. CDR3 sequence reads: CASSSTAWQTGELFF. In nucleotides, the CDR3 is TGCGCCAGCAGCTCGACGGCCTGGCAGACCGGGGAGCTGTTTTTT. The rearrangement links TRBV5-1 to TRBJ2-2; D gene unclear. The V end lost 3 bases, the J end lost 5 bases, and 14 bases lay between the germline ends. CDR1 SGHRS and CDR2 YFSETQ come from the germline V gene. The CDR3 has 15 residues.

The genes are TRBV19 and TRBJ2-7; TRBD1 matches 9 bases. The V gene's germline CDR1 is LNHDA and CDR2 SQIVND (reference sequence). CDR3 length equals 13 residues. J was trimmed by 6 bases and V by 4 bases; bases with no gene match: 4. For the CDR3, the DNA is TGTGCCAGTAGTACGGGACAGGGCGGCGAGCAGTACTTC. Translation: CASSTGQGGEQYF.

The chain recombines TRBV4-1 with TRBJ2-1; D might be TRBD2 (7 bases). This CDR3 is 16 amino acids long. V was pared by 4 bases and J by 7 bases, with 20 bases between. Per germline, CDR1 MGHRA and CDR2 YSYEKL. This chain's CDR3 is CASSPRRGGANNEQFF. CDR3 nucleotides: TGCGCCAGCAGCCCCCGAAGGGGGGGCGCTAATAATGAGCAGTTCTTC.

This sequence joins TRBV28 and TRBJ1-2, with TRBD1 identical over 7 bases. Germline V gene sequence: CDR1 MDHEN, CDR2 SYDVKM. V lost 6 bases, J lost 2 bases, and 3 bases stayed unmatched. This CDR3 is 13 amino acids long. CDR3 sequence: CASSPGQNYGYTF. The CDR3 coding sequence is TGTGCCAGCAGCCCGGGACAGAACTATGGCTACACCTTC.

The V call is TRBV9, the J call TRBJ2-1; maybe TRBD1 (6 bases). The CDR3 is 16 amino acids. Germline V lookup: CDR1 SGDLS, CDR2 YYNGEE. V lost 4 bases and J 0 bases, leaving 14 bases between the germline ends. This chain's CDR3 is CASSSQSDSSYNEQFF. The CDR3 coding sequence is TGTGCCAGCAGCTCTCAATCGGACAGCTCCTACAATGAGCAGTTCTTC.

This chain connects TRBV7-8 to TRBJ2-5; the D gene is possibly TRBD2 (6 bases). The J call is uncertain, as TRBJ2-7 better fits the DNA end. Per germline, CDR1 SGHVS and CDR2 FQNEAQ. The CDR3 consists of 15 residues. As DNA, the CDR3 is TGTGCCAGCAGCTTAGTTGAGACTAGTCTCTACGAGCAGTACTTC. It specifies CASSLVETSLYEQYF.

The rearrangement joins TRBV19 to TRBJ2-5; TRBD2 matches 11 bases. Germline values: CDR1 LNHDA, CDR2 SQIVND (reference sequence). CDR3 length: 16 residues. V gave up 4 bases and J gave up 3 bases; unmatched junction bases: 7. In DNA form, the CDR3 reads TGTGCCAGTAGTACCCTAGCGGGAGGTCCCAAAGAGACCCAGTACTTC. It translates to CASSTLAGGPKETQYF.

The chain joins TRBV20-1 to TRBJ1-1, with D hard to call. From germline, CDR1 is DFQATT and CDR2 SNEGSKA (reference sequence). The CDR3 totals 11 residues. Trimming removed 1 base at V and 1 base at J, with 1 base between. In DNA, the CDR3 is TGCAGTGCTAGAGGGAACACTGAAGCTTTCTTT. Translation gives CSARGNTEAFF.

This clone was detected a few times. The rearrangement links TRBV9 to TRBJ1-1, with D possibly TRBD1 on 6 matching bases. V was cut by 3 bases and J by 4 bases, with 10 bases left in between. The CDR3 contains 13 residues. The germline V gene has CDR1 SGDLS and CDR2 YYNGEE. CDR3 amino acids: CASSGGGGTEAFF. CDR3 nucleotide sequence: TGTGCCAGCAGCGGGGGAGGGGGCACTGAAGCTTTCTTT.